This T cell receptor (beta chain) appears in the sequencing data of a study of blood T cell repertoires in COVID-19. V was trimmed by 0 bases and J by 11 bases, leaving 14 bases between them. Germline V gives CDR1 MNHNS, CDR2 SASEGT. The CDR3 spans 14 residues. This clone has more than one count but fewer than ten. Here immunoSEQ multiplex PCR was the method, and the copy in TCRdb shows in-frame clones only, minus some. Of about 80,000 clones in the sample, around 79% were seen once. The chain uses TRBV6-1 and TRBJ1-5, with no clear D. The sequencing sample was made of peripheral blood. This receptor was taken from an older man with acute or convalescent COVID-19. CDR3 DNA: TGTGCCAGCAGTGAAGCGGGTCGGCGGCTATCCCAGCATTTT. Translation gives CASSEAGRRLSQHF.